These 9 T cell receptor beta chains share one sample of origin, sequenced in a study of siplizumab effects on memory and regulatory T cells. This table comes from immunoSEQ multiplex PCR, and its TCRdb copy is limited to in-frame clones, with some not included. This sample carries 90,000 to 150,000 clones, approximately 92% of them seen once, and the ten largest clones take approximately 0.17%. The specimen was non-Treg CD4+ T cells sorted from blood. The receptors derive from a human donor in good health.

This rearrangement joins TRBV5-1 to TRBJ2-7, with 10 nucleotides matching TRBD1. The CDR3 covers 14 residues. V was pared by 3 bases and J by 4 bases, with 4 bases of the junction left unmatched. The germline V gene has CDR1 SGHRS and CDR2 YFSETQ. CDR3 sequence: CASSSGDRGYEQYF. The CDR3 coding sequence is TGCGCCAGCAGCTCAGGGGACAGGGGTTACGAGCAGTACTTC.

The CDR3 coding sequence is TGTGCCAGCAGTTTTAGGGCCCCCTCAAATGGCTACACCTTC. This gives the protein CASSFRAPSNGYTF. The chain recombines TRBV28 with TRBJ1-2; no reliable D call. From germline, CDR1 is MDHEN and CDR2 SYDVKM. The CDR3 length is 14 residues. Between the trimmed V and J ends, which lost 3 bases and 6 bases, there was a span of 14 bases.

V usage is TRBV5-6 and J usage is TRBJ1-1; D is perhaps TRBD1 (6 bases). Germline values: CDR1 SGHDT, CDR2 YYEEEE. The V end was cut by 2 bases, the J end by 7 bases, with 12 bases between. This CDR3 is built from 13 residues. The CDR3 DNA reads TGTGCCAGCAGCTTAGGGACATCTTTTGAAGCTTTCTTT. Its translation: CASSLGTSFEAFF.

This rearrangement joins TRBV5-1 to TRBJ1-5; D is undetermined. With 4 bases removed from V and 0 bases from J, the gap between germline ends came to 11 bases. The CDR3 totals 15 residues. Germline V gene lookup returns CDR1 SGHRS and CDR2 YFSETQ. The CDR3 here is CASSPDGDSNQPQHF. CDR3 bases: TGCGCCAGCAGCCCGGACGGAGATAGCAATCAGCCCCAGCATTTT.

This chain uses TRBV7-3 with TRBJ2-4; the match to TRBD2 covers 9 bases. CDR1 is SGHTA and CDR2 is FQGTGA in the germline V gene. Trimming removed 7 bases from V and 0 bases from J; junction bases left unmatched: 13. The CDR3 consists of 18 residues. As DNA, the CDR3 is TGTGCCAGCACCCGCAGGGTTAGCGGGGGCCAAGCCAAAAACATTCAGTACTTC. Protein sequence: CASTRRVSGGQAKNIQYF.

This clone has a single count. This chain uses TRBV7-2 with TRBJ2-3; 10 bases line up with TRBD2. J gave up 3 bases and V 1 base, and 13 bases lay outside the gene matches. CDR1 is SGHTA and CDR2 is FQGNSA in the germline V gene. The CDR3 totals 19 residues. In DNA, the CDR3 is TGTGCCAGCAGCTTAGTGCGGTCTAGCGGGGGCCGGGGGACAGATACGCAGTATTTT. The encoded protein is CASSLVRSSGGRGTDTQYF.

The V call is TRBV5-6, the J call TRBJ1-2; D might be TRBD1 (6 bases). The ends were cut back, 1 base at V and 4 bases at J, with 14 bases in the middle. From germline, CDR1 is SGHDT and CDR2 YYEEEE. The CDR3 sequence is 15 residues long. CDR3 protein: CASSLIGDRTYGYTF. The CDR3 DNA follows: TGTGCCAGCAGCTTGATAGGTGACAGGACCTATGGCTACACCTTC.

The chain employs TRBV6-6 and TRBJ2-4; D is unresolved. From germline, CDR1 is MNHNY and CDR2 SVGAGI (reference sequence). V gave up 6 bases and J gave up 1 base, with 10 bases separating them. This CDR3 has 14 amino acids. The CDR3 loop is CASRPTGAKNIQYF. DNA for the CDR3: TGTGCCAGCAGACCTACCGGGGCCAAAAACATTCAGTACTTC.

The V call is TRBV4-1, the J call TRBJ1-1; 8 bases map to TRBD1. CDR3 length equals 17 residues. Trimming removed 1 base from V and 0 bases from J; junction bases left unmatched: 7. Germline CDR1 is MGHRA and CDR2 is YSYEKL. In DNA form, the CDR3 reads TGCGCCAGCAGCCAAGCCCCTCGGACAGGGTTGAACACTGAAGCTTTCTTT. Amino acid sequence: CASSQAPRTGLNTEAFF.